The entry below gives a single T cell receptor (beta chain) sequence along with its context. Trimming cost V 2 bases and J 2 bases, with 6 bases left between them. The CDR3 covers 13 residues. Per the germline V gene, CDR1 is KGHSH and CDR2 is LQKENI. This sample is part of a study of early T cells in non-severe SARS-CoV-2 infection. About the study: Chains stayed unpaired after sequencing of bulk RNA from unsorted whole blood.

The library protocol tagged individual cDNA molecules with unique molecular identifiers. TCRdb fed the 5' RACE reads into MiXCR, producing one record per CDR3 protein. The data contain under 95,000 distinct CDR3 sequences, under 15% of them seen just once; the ten biggest clones take up approximately 6%. The chain links TRBV18 to TRBJ2-5; no clear D. The sequencing sample was made of whole blood. The receptor was isolated from an adult who was a healthcare worker with PCR-confirmed SARS-CoV-2 infection or an uninfected control (not recorded which). CDR3 DNA: TGTGCCAGCTCACCAACTACTCAAGAGACCCAGTACTTC. It specifies CASSPTTQETQYF.